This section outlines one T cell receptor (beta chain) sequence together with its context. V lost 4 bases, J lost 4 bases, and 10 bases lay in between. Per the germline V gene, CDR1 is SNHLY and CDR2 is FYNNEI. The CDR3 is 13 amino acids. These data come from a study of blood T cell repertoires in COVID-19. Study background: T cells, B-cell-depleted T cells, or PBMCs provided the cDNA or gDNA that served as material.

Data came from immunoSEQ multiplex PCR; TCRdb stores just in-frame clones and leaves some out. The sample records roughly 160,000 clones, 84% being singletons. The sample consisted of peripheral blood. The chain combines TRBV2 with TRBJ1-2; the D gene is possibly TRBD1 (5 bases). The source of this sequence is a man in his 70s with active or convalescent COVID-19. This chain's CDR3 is CASSGGQIYGYTF. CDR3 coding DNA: TGTGCCAGCAGTGGGGGCCAGATCTATGGCTACACCTTC. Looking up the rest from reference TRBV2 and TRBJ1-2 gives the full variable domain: EPEVTQTPSHQVTQMGQEVILRCVPISNHLYFYWYRQILGQKVEFLVSFYNNEISEKSEIFDDQFSVERPDGSNFTLKIRSTKLEDSAMYFCASSGGQIYGYTFGSGTRLTVV.